This T cell receptor beta chain emerged from a study of blood T cell repertoires in COVID-19. Study-wide context: Acute and convalescent COVID-19 specimens originated in the United States, Italy and Spain.

Per the authors' pipeline: Scientists estimated how many nucleated cells there were by amplifying reference gene primers. Profiled with immunoSEQ multiplex PCR; TCRdb holds only in-frame clones, not every one. The V and J calls and clone size come from that table; D and trimming were worked out from the DNA. In the table there are approximately 150,000 clones, about 89% of which are singletons. The CDR3 totals 14 residues. The V gene end was trimmed by 9 bases and the J gene end by 5 bases; junction bases not matched to a gene: 7. CDR1 is SGHAT, CDR2 FQDESV, per germline (reference sequence). This TCR came from a man aged 50-60 years who had recovered from COVID-19. The chain couples TRBV11-1 to TRBJ2-5; TRBD1 matches at 12 bases. Sample: peripheral blood. CDR3 bases: TGTGCCAGTTCCGGGACAGGGGGCTTCGAGACCCAGTACTTC. Its translation: CASSGTGGFETQYF.